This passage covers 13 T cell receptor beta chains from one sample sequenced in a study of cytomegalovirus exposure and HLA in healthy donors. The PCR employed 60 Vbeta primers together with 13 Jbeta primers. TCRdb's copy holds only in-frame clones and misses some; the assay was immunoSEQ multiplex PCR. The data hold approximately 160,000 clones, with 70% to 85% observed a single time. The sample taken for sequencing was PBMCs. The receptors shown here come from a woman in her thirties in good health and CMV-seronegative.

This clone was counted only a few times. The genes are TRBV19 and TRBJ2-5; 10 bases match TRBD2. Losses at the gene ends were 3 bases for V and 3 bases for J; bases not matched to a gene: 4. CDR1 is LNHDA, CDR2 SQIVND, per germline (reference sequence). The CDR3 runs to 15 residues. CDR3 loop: CASSIGLAAKETQYF. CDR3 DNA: TGTGCCAGTAGTATCGGACTAGCGGCAAAAGAGACCCAGTACTTC.

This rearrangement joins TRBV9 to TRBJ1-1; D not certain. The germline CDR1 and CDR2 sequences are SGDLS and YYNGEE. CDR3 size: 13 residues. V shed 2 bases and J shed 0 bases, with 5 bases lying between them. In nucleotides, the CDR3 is TGTGCCAGCAGCGTCCACATGAACACTGAAGCTTTCTTT. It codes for CASSVHMNTEAFF.

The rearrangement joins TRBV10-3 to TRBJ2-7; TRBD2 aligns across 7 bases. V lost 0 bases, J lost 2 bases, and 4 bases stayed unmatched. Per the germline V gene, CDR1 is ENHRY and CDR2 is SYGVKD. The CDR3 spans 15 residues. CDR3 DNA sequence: TGTGCCATCAGTGAGTCCTCTAGCGGTACCTACGAGCAGTACTTC. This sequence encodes CAISESSSGTYEQYF.

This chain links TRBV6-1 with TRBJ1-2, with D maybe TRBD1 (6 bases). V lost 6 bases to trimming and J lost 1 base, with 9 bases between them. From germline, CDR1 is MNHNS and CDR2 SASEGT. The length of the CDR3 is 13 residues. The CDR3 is CASSRQDNYGYTF. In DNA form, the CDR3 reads TGTGCCAGCAGCCGACAGGATAACTATGGCTACACCTTC.

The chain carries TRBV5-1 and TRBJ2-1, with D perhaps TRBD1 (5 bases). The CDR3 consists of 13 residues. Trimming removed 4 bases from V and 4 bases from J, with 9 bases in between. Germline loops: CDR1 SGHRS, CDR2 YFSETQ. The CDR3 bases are TGCGCCAGCAGCATAGACAGTTACAATGAGCAGTTCTTC. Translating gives CASSIDSYNEQFF.

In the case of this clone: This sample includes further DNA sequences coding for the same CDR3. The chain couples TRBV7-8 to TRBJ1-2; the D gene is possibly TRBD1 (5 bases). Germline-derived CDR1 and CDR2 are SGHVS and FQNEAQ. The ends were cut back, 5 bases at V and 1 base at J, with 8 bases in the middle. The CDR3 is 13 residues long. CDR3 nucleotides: TGTGCCAGCAGCCCCGACAGTAACTATGGCTACACCTTC. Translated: CASSPDSNYGYTF.

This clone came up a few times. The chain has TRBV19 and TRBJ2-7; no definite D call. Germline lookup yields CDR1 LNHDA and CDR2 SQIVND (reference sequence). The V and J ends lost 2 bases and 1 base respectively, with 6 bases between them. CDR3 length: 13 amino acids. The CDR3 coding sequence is TGTGCCAGTAGTATAAGTCAGTCCTACGAGCAGTACTTC. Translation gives CASSISQSYEQYF.

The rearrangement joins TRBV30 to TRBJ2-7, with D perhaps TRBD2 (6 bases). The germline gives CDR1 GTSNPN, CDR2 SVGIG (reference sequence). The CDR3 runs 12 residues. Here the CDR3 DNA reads TGTGCTGGAGGGCGGGGCCCGCTCGAGCAGTACTTC. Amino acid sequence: CAGGRGPLEQYF.

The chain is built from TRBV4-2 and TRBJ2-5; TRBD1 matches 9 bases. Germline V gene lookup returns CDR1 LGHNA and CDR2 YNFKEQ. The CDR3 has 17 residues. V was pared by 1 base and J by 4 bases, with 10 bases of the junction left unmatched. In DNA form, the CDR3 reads TGTGCCAGCAGCCAAGCCCAACGGACAGGGGCGGTAGAGACCCAGTACTTC. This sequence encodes CASSQAQRTGAVETQYF.

CDR3 loop: CASSLPGGTDTQYF. The CDR3 region has the DNA TGTGCCAGCAGTTTACCCGGAGGCACAGATACGCAGTATTTT. V and J are TRBV28 and TRBJ2-3; no clear D. The CDR3 extends over 14 amino acids. V lost 2 bases and J 1 base, leaving 7 bases between the germline ends. Looked up from germline, CDR1 is MDHEN and CDR2 is SYDVKM.

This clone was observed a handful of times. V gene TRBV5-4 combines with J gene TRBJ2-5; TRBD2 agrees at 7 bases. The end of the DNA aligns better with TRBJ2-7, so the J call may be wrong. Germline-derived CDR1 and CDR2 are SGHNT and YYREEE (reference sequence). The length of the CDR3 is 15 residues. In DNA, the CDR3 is TGTGCCAGCAGCTTGGAGGGAGGGCAAGGTGGCGAGCAGTACTTC. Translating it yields CASSLEGGQGGEQYF.

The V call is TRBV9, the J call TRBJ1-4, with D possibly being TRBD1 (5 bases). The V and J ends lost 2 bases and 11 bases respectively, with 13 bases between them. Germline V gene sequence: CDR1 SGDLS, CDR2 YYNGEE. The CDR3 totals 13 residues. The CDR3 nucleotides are TGTGCCAGCAGCGTGGCAGGAGGGACGAAACTGTTTTTT. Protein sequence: CASSVAGGTKLFF.

CDR3 loop: CASSIYGINSPLHF. DNA for the CDR3: TGTGCCAGTAGTATATACGGGATTAATTCACCCCTCCACTTT. The chain uses TRBV19 and TRBJ1-6, with D uncertain. V was clipped by 2 bases and J by 6 bases, with 8 bases between them. Per the germline V gene, CDR1 is LNHDA and CDR2 is SQIVND (reference sequence). The CDR3 covers 14 residues.